The 23 T cell receptor beta chains presented below share a single source sample, sequenced in a study of chronic HIV infection and antiretroviral therapy. Each CDR3 protein gets one entry after TCRdb re-called the 5' RACE reads with MiXCR. The table lists 45,000 to 55,000 distinct CDR3 sequences, under 20% of them singletons. Sequenced material: peripheral blood. The source of these receptors is an adult who had HIV and had not received antiretroviral therapy, or was an uninfected healthy control (not recorded which).

This chain uses TRBV10-3 with TRBJ2-7; D is perhaps TRBD1 (5 bases). The CDR3 runs 14 residues. Germline-derived CDR1 and CDR2 are ENHRY and SYGVKD. The V gene lost 1 base and the J gene lost 2 bases, with 9 bases spanning the gap. The CDR3, as DNA: TGTGCCATCAGTGAGTTCCTAGGGGCCTACGAGCAGTACTTC. Translation gives CAISEFLGAYEQYF.

The chain has TRBV28 and TRBJ1-1, with TRBD1 as a possible D gene (5 bases). Germline assignment: CDR1 MDHEN and CDR2 SYDVKM. The V end lost 11 bases, the J end lost 6 bases, and 13 bases lay between the germline ends. The CDR3 length is 11 residues. The CDR3 DNA sequence: TGTGCCGGGGGTTCCAAGGCTGAAGCTTTCTTT. This translates into CAGGSKAEAFF.

This clonotype was counted only a few times. In DNA form, the CDR3 reads TGTGCCAGCAGACTAGGGCGGACCGGGGAGCTGTTTTTT. It encodes CASRLGRTGELFF. The rearrangement links TRBV28 to TRBJ2-2, with D maybe TRBD2 (5 bases). CDR3 length: 13 amino acids. Trimming removed 6 bases at V and 5 bases at J, with 10 bases between. Looked up from germline, CDR1 is MDHEN and CDR2 is SYDVKM.

The V and J genes are TRBV24-1 and TRBJ1-1, with 9 bases fitting TRBD1. After removal of 9 bases from V and 7 bases from J, the junction contained 8 bases not matched to a gene. The CDR3 has 13 residues. The germline gives CDR1 KGHDR, CDR2 SFDVKD. The CDR3 DNA follows: TGTGCCACCGCGGACACAGGGGGCATTGAAGCTTTCTTT. Protein sequence: CATADTGGIEAFF.

J is TRBJ2-2 and V is TRBV5-1; D is unresolved. Trimming cost V 1 base and J 4 bases, with 5 bases left between them. The CDR3 sequence is 13 residues long. Germline V gives CDR1 SGHRS, CDR2 YFSETQ. CDR3 sequence reads: CASSLHTTGELFF. In DNA, the CDR3 is TGCGCCAGCAGCTTGCACACCACCGGGGAGCTGTTTTTT.

This clonotype came up a few times. The gene calls are TRBV20-1 and TRBJ1-6; D perhaps matches TRBD1 (6 bases). The germline CDR1 and CDR2 sequences are DFQATT and SNEGSKA (reference sequence). This CDR3 is built from 16 residues. Trimming took 2 bases from V and 7 from J, leaving 18 bases between them. This CDR3 is CSARSFPGQSNSPLHF. In DNA form, the CDR3 reads TGCAGTGCTAGATCCTTCCCGGGACAAAGCAATTCACCCCTCCACTTT.

This clonotype appeared a few times. This chain uses TRBV5-4 with TRBJ2-1; D call uncertain. This CDR3 comprises 13 residues. Trimming stripped 6 bases from V and 6 bases from J, with 13 bases between. CDR1 and CDR2 from the germline V gene are SGHNT and YYREEE (reference sequence). Here the CDR3 DNA reads TGTGCCAGCACGCCGAGTAGCAGCAATGAGCAGTTCTTC. Translating gives CASTPSSSNEQFF. Based on the CDR3 plus reference TRBV5-4 and TRBJ2-1, the full variable domain is ETGVTQSPTHLIKTRGQQVTLRCSSQSGHNTVSWYQQALGQGPQFIFQYYREEENGRGNFPPRFSGLQFPNYSSELNVNALELDDSALYLCASTPSSSNEQFFGPGTRLTVL.

The table lists this clonotype with a few counts. This rearrangement joins TRBV20-1 to TRBJ1-1; tentatively, D is TRBD1 (6 bases). Trimming removed 0 bases at V and 1 base at J, with 18 bases between. This CDR3 comprises 17 residues. Germline loops: CDR1 DFQATT, CDR2 SNEGSKA (reference sequence). This CDR3 is CSARDLRGATQNTEAFF. DNA for the CDR3: TGCAGTGCTAGAGATTTGAGGGGGGCAACCCAGAACACTGAAGCTTTCTTT.

In the case of this clonotype: One junction end disagrees with the germline gene, perhaps due to a read error. The chain links TRBV7-2 to TRBJ1-2, with TRBD1 matching over 10 bases. Germline V gene lookup returns CDR1 SGHTA and CDR2 FQGNSA. The CDR3 has 16 residues. The CDR3 DNA reads as TGTGCCAGCAGCTTAGTGGGGACAGGGGCGCGCTATCGCTACACCTTC. Amino acid sequence: CASSLVGTGARYRYTF.

The V call is TRBV27, the J call TRBJ2-3; D gene uncertain. CDR3 size: 16 residues. The germline CDR1 and CDR2 sequences are MNHEY and SMNVEV (reference sequence). The germline V and J ends were trimmed by 4 bases and 0 bases, with 14 bases remaining between them. CDR3 coding DNA: TGTGCCAGCAGTTCCCTGGACCTATCTAGCACAGATACGCAGTATTTT. This gives the protein CASSSLDLSSTDTQYF.

This clonotype has at least ten counts. This CDR3 is CASVPPGSVEKLFF. The CDR3 nucleotides read TGTGCCAGCGTCCCCCCGGGGTCAGTTGAAAAACTGTTTTTT. This chain uses TRBV5-4 with TRBJ1-4; no definite D call. Trimming took 7 bases from V and 7 from J, leaving 17 bases between them. CDR1 SGHNT and CDR2 YYREEE come from the germline V gene (reference sequence). The CDR3 has 14 residues.

The rearrangement joins TRBV2 to TRBJ2-1; 12 bases fit TRBD2. CDR1 SNHLY and CDR2 FYNNEI come from the germline V gene. The length of the CDR3 is 13 residues. V gave up 10 bases and J gave up 8 bases; unmatched junction bases: 6. CDR3 sequence: CATTSGRNYEQFF. CDR3 coding DNA: TGTGCCACCACTAGCGGGAGGAACTATGAGCAGTTCTTC.

This chain uses TRBV28 with TRBJ2-1, with 8 positions matching TRBD1. The CDR3 is made up of 14 amino acids. V was clipped by 8 bases and J by 3 bases; unmatched bases: 6. Germline V gene sequence: CDR1 MDHEN, CDR2 SYDVKM. The CDR3 DNA follows: TGTGCCAGCCTAACAGGGGGTCACTACAATGAGCAGTTCTTC. Protein sequence: CASLTGGHYNEQFF. The full variable domain, its missing parts supplied by reference TRBV28 and TRBJ2-1, is DVKVTQSSRYLVKRTGEKVFLECVQDMDHENMFWYRQDPGLGLRLIYFSYDVKMKEKGDIPEGYSVSREKKERFSLILESASTNQTSMYLCASLTGGHYNEQFFGPGTRLTVL.

Only a few counts were recorded for this clonotype. The chain carries TRBV5-1 and TRBJ2-1; D gene uncertain. This CDR3 has 11 amino acids. Deletions cut 4 bases from V and 7 bases from J, with 6 bases between. Per germline, CDR1 SGHRS and CDR2 YFSETQ. The CDR3: CASSQLNEQFF. As DNA, the CDR3 is TGCGCCAGCAGCCAACTGAATGAGCAGTTCTTC. The whole variable domain, filled in from reference TRBV5-1 and TRBJ2-1, reads KAGVTQTPRYLIKTRGQQVTLSCSPISGHRSVSWYQQTPGQGLQFLFEYFSETQRNKGNFPGRFSGRQFSNSRSEMNVSTLELGDSALYLCASSQLNEQFFGPGTRLTVL.

This clonotype showed up just a few times. The CDR3 nucleotides are TGCGCCAGCAGCTACGACGGGGCGGGAGGAAGCCGCGATACGCAGTATTTT. This gives the protein CASSYDGAGGSRDTQYF. This chain joins TRBV5-1 and TRBJ2-3; 8 nucleotides line up with TRBD2. V lost 3 bases to trimming and J lost 6 bases; unmatched junction nucleotides: 15. Per the germline V gene, CDR1 is SGHRS and CDR2 is YFSETQ. The CDR3 covers 17 residues.

This clonotype was seen a handful of times. The genes are TRBV28 and TRBJ2-7, with 7 bases identical to TRBD1. CDR3 length: 14 residues. The V segment lost 2 bases and the J segment 2 bases; nucleotides outside the gene matches: 3. CDR1 and CDR2 from the germline V gene are MDHEN and SYDVKM. DNA for the CDR3: TGTGCCAGCAGTTTAGGGACAGCTACCTACGAGCAGTACTTC. Its protein product is CASSLGTATYEQYF.

V usage is TRBV28 and J usage is TRBJ2-2; D is unclear. This CDR3 is 11 amino acids long. From germline, CDR1 is MDHEN and CDR2 SYDVKM. The V end lost 5 bases, the J end lost 8 bases, and 6 bases lay between the germline ends. In nucleotides, the CDR3 is TGTGCCAGCAGTCCAGCTGGGGAGCTGTTTTTT. Translation gives CASSPAGELFF. Filled out from reference TRBV28 and TRBJ2-2, the complete variable domain reads DVKVTQSSRYLVKRTGEKVFLECVQDMDHENMFWYRQDPGLGLRLIYFSYDVKMKEKGDIPEGYSVSREKKERFSLILESASTNQTSMYLCASSPAGELFFGEGSRLTVL.

This clonotype was detected only a few times. The chain carries TRBV2 and TRBJ2-3; maybe TRBD1 (5 bases). Germline values: CDR1 SNHLY, CDR2 FYNNEI. V lost 1 base and J 8 bases, leaving 7 bases between the germline ends. The CDR3 spans 12 residues. The CDR3 DNA reads TGTGCCAGCAGTGAAGGGGGCGGTACGCAGTATTTT. The encoded protein is CASSEGGGTQYF.

The rearrangement uses TRBV7-2 and TRBJ2-1; perhaps TRBD1 as D (6 bases). This CDR3 spans 16 amino acids. Germline V gene sequence: CDR1 SGHTA, CDR2 FQGNSA. The V gene lost 3 bases and the J gene lost 0 bases, with 12 bases spanning the gap. Here the CDR3 reads CASSLSDRSSYNEQFF. The CDR3 DNA reads TGTGCCAGCAGCTTGTCCGACAGGAGCTCCTACAATGAGCAGTTCTTC.

Only a few counts were recorded for this clonotype. V is TRBV3-1 and J is TRBJ1-5; the D is unclear. Deletions cut 1 base from V and 1 base from J, with 2 bases between. The CDR3 spans 13 residues. From germline, CDR1 is LGHDT and CDR2 YNNKEL (reference sequence). CDR3 protein: CASSQVSNQPQHF. CDR3 DNA: TGTGCCAGCAGCCAAGTAAGCAATCAGCCCCAGCATTTT.

Only a few counts were recorded for this clonotype. The chain has TRBV29-1 and TRBJ2-2, with TRBD2 identical over 8 bases. Trimming cost V 1 base and J 5 bases; bases outside gene matches: 3. This CDR3 contains 14 residues. Germline V lookup: CDR1 SQVTM, CDR2 ANQGSEA. This CDR3 reads CSVEGGGRTGELFF. The CDR3, as DNA: TGCAGCGTTGAAGGGGGCGGGAGGACCGGGGAGCTGTTTTTT.

The gene calls are TRBV11-2 and TRBJ1-1, with 8 bases identical to TRBD1. There are 17 residues in the CDR3. J gave up 4 bases and V 3 bases, and 13 bases lay outside the gene matches. Per the germline V gene, CDR1 is SGHAT and CDR2 is FQNNGV. The DNA of the CDR3 is TGTGCCAGCAGCTTTTTTGGAACAGGGGGGGGGAGCACTGAAGCTTTCTTT. Encoded protein: CASSFFGTGGGSTEAFF.

Only a few counts were recorded for this clonotype. The rearrangement uses TRBV11-1 and TRBJ2-5; 12 bases align to TRBD2. Germline V gene data show CDR1 as SGHAT and CDR2 as FQDESV (reference sequence). The CDR3 spans 16 residues. V shed 8 bases and J 1 base; nucleotides not matched to a gene: 8. The DNA for the CDR3 is TGTGCCAGCGCTAGCGGGAGGGCTAGTGGCCAAGAGACCCAGTACTTC. Its translation is CASASGRASGQETQYF.